This TCR beta chain was found in a study of T cell repertoires in cytomegalovirus infection (dated by TCRdb to between 2018 and 2021). At the level of the whole study: Because public TCR beta signatures pointed to carriage of CMV infection together with the matching HLA type, the HLA type of each donor mattered for the analysis.

From a lookup of the germline V gene (reference sequence), CDR1 and CDR2 are SGHNT and YYREEE. Measured from the cysteine to the phenylalanine, the CDR3 is 15 residues long. Only the CDR3 portion is preserved as DNA: 45 bases, with reading frame beginning at the first base. V was cut back by 4 bases and J by 1 base, leaving a gap of 14 bases between them. Points the paper makes about the study in general: The ex vivo response was dominated by HLA-C-restricted CMV-specific TCR beta clonotypes, which also provided the single most frequent clonotype in two of eight donors. Cumulative frequency of public TCR beta family members discriminated carriers of CMV infection plus the relevant HLA type in this cohort and an independent 352-donor cohort.

To note about this clonotype: Its specific antigen is unknown. Per-nucleotide qualities are absent, and no much larger clonotype sits a single base away.

Instrument used: Illumina HiSeq 1500. TCRdb reprocessing: public reads trimmed at Q25 with fastp, clones called with MiXCR, in-frame beta chains kept. Rows are combined by CDR3 protein, so each entry shows the most common genes and DNA. The sample table lists hundreds of thousands of distinct CDR3 sequences, roughly 17% of them with a count of one. Around 12% of the sample is taken by the ten largest. Specimen: PBMCs. This receptor was taken from a human donor in good health (CMV status not recorded). Some clones in this sample may be carry-over from other donors' samples. The sequence is built from TRBV5-4 and TRBJ1-1; tentative D gene TRBD1, with 5 bases matching. The base sequence is TGTGCCAGCAGCATTGGAGGGGTGGGGAACACTGAAGCTTTCTTT. Its amino acids are CASSIGGVGNTEAFF.